Each of the 30 T cell receptor beta chains below was sequenced from the same sample in a study of PD-1 blockade in classical Hodgkin lymphoma. The time point here: cycle 4 day 1 (C4D1), after five to seven weeks of nivolumab. Every patient experienced relapse after autologous stem cell transplantation, and brentuximab vedotin exposure varied. Profiled with immunoSEQ multiplex PCR; TCRdb holds only in-frame clones, not every one. The repertoire includes roughly 36,000 clones, 77% of them detected once, and roughly 9.2% sits in the top ten. Sequences were derived from peripheral blood mononuclear cells (PBMCs), sampled before the fourth cycle of nivolumab. All receptors derive from a human donor with classical Hodgkin lymphoma.

J is TRBJ1-1 and V is TRBV10-1, with TRBD1 identical over 7 bases. The trim removed 5 bases at V and 4 bases at J, leaving 4 bases unmatched. The CDR3 has 13 amino acids. Germline-derived CDR1 and CDR2 are WNHNN and SYGVQD (reference sequence). Here the CDR3 reads CASSRSGGTEAFF. CDR3 DNA: TGCGCCAGCAGTAGGTCAGGGGGCACTGAAGCTTTCTTT.

The J gene is TRBJ2-5, the V gene TRBV18, with D possibly TRBD1 on 5 matching bases. CDR1 and CDR2 from the germline V gene are KGHSH and LQKENI. The V gene lost 2 bases and the J gene lost 2 bases, with 12 bases spanning the gap. This CDR3 is 15 amino acids long. The CDR3 bases are TGTGCCAGCTCACCAAGTAGACAGTCACAAGAGACCCAGTACTTC. Protein sequence: CASSPSRQSQETQYF.

In DNA form, the CDR3 reads TGTGCCAGCACCGATGATGACAGGTTGGGAGATACGCAGTATTTT. Translation: CASTDDDRLGDTQYF. The chain recombines TRBV6-6 with TRBJ2-3; a weak D match, TRBD1 (6 bases). The CDR3 has 15 residues. Germline loops: CDR1 MNHNY, CDR2 SVGAGI (reference sequence). V dropped 7 bases and J dropped 5 bases, with 19 bases sitting between them.

The rearrangement links TRBV4-2 to TRBJ2-3, with TRBD1 matching 12 bases. The CDR3 spans 17 residues. J was trimmed by 6 bases and V by 4 bases; bases with no gene match: 11. Per the germline V gene, CDR1 is LGHNA and CDR2 is YNFKEQ. For the CDR3, the DNA is TGTGCCAGCAGCCTAAACCCGGGACAGGGGGCAACTGATACGCAGTATTTT. It translates to CASSLNPGQGATDTQYF.

The rearrangement uses TRBV6-5 and TRBJ2-7, with TRBD2 identical over 9 bases. The CDR3 extends over 15 amino acids. V trimming: 1 base; J trimming: 4 bases; junction bases outside the gene matches: 5. CDR1 is MNHEY and CDR2 is SVGAGI in the germline V gene. CDR3: CASSYLAGDYYEQYF. The CDR3 bases are TGTGCCAGCAGTTACTTAGCGGGGGACTATTACGAGCAGTACTTC.

This clone has just one count. The chain carries TRBV6-6 and TRBJ1-1; D not resolved. The V gene lost 0 bases and the J gene lost 8 bases, with 7 bases spanning the gap. The CDR3 contains 12 residues. CDR1 MNHNY and CDR2 SVGAGI come from the germline V gene (reference sequence). Here the CDR3 reads CASSYSRSEAFF. In nucleotides, the CDR3 is TGTGCCAGCAGTTACTCCCGTAGCGAAGCTTTCTTT.

This clone was counted between two and nine times. The chain is built from TRBV5-4 and TRBJ2-3; the D is unclear. The CDR3 runs 16 residues. Trimming removed 4 bases at V and 4 bases at J, with 19 bases between. Germline values: CDR1 SGHNT, CDR2 YYREEE (reference sequence). The CDR3 coding sequence is TGTGCCAGCAGCCAAGTGTGGGCCGCCCCTCCAGATACGCAGTATTTT. This codes for CASSQVWAAPPDTQYF.

The chain links TRBV18 to TRBJ2-2, with 8 bases lining up with TRBD2. The CDR3 has 18 residues. CDR1 is KGHSH, CDR2 LQKENI, per germline. V lost 1 base and J lost 0; bases outside the gene matches: 7. The CDR3 nucleotides are TGTGCCAGCTCACCACTAATCGGGGGGGCCGCGAACACCGGGGAGCTGTTTTTT. Its protein product is CASSPLIGGAANTGELFF. Complete variable domain (other parts from reference TRBV18 and TRBJ2-2): NAGVMQNPRHLVRRRGQEARLRCSPMKGHSHVYWYRQLPEEGLKFMVYLQKENIIDESGMPKERFSAEFPKEGPSILRIQQVVRGDSAAYFCASSPLIGGAANTGELFFGEGSRLTVL.

The genes are TRBV6-5 and TRBJ2-7, with D possibly matching TRBD1 (7 bases). This CDR3 spans 14 amino acids. The germline gives CDR1 MNHEY, CDR2 SVGAGI. The V end was cut by 6 bases, the J end by 1 base, with 13 bases between. CDR3 protein: CASRSAGGSYEQYF. The CDR3 coding sequence is TGTGCCAGCAGATCGGCAGGGGGGTCCTACGAGCAGTACTTC.

V and J are TRBV6-6 and TRBJ2-7; 9 bases fit TRBD1. The CDR3 totals 14 residues. Germline-derived CDR1 and CDR2 are MNHNY and SVGAGI (reference sequence). Unmatched junction bases numbered 8, after V lost 6 bases and J lost 5 bases. The CDR3, as DNA: TGTGCCAGCAGCCCGAGACAGGGGGGCCACGAGCAGTACTTC. Translating it yields CASSPRQGGHEQYF.

This chain connects TRBV6-5 to TRBJ2-2; 10 bases match TRBD2. Germline CDR1 is MNHEY and CDR2 is SVGAGI. V trimming: 5 bases; J trimming: 6 bases; junction bases outside the gene matches: 6. The CDR3 consists of 15 residues. CDR3 residues: CASSISGGRAGELFF. CDR3 in DNA: TGTGCCAGCAGTATTAGCGGGGGGCGAGCCGGGGAGCTGTTTTTT.

In DNA, the CDR3 is TGCGCCAGCAGCTCGGGAGGGAAACTAGCCAAAAACATTCAGTACTTC. This translates into CASSSGGKLAKNIQYF. The J gene is TRBJ2-4, the V gene TRBV5-1, with 8 bases aligning to TRBD2. There are 16 residues in the CDR3. Germline V gene sequence: CDR1 SGHRS, CDR2 YFSETQ. After removal of 3 bases from V and 0 bases from J, the junction contained 5 bases not matched to a gene.

This clone was counted a few times. The rearrangement uses TRBV13 and TRBJ2-2; D call uncertain. Germline V CDR1 and CDR2: PRHDT, FYEKMQ (reference sequence). Trimming shortened V by 1 base and J by 6 bases, and 0 bases separated the two germline ends. This CDR3 is built from 11 residues. CDR3 sequence reads: CASSLAGELFF. CDR3 nucleotides: TGTGCCAGCAGCTTAGCCGGGGAGCTGTTTTTT.

Of note for this clone: A read error may explain this, as a much larger clone is one base away. The chain couples TRBV11-3 to TRBJ2-2; D is unresolved. V lost 2 bases and J 2 bases, leaving 0 bases between the germline ends. CDR1 is SGHNT, CDR2 YENEEA, per germline. This CDR3 has 12 amino acids. The CDR3 DNA follows: TGTGCCAGCAGCTTAAACACCGGGGAGCTGTTTTTT. This encodes CASSLNTGELFF.

The gene calls are TRBV7-2 and TRBJ1-5; no definite D call. Germline CDR1 and CDR2: SGHTA and FQGNSA. V lost 5 bases to trimming and J lost 4 bases, with 12 bases between them. The CDR3 length is 14 residues. For the CDR3, the DNA is TGTGCCAGCAGCACCGGTAGATTGAATCAGCCCCAGCATTTT. Protein sequence: CASSTGRLNQPQHF.

This sequence joins TRBV4-1 and TRBJ2-7; D possibly corresponds to TRBD2 (6 bases). This CDR3 is built from 16 residues. Between the trimmed V and J ends, which lost 0 bases and 3 bases, there was a span of 15 bases. Germline V gene data show CDR1 as MGHRA and CDR2 as YSYEKL. The CDR3 sequence is CASSQDGQGGNYEQYF. The CDR3, as DNA: TGCGCCAGCAGCCAAGACGGCCAGGGAGGAAACTACGAGCAGTACTTC.

This clone appeared a few times. The rearrangement links TRBV7-2 to TRBJ2-3, with D possibly called TRBD1 or TRBD2 (6 bases each). With 6 bases removed from V and 2 bases from J, the gap between germline ends came to 12 bases. Germline assignment: CDR1 SGHTA and CDR2 FQGNSA. This CDR3 region has 14 residues. The CDR3 DNA sequence: TGTGCCAGCAGGCGCGGGGACACCACAGATACGCAGTATTTT. This translates into CASRRGDTTDTQYF.

The rearrangement joins TRBV5-1 to TRBJ2-7; 9 positions agree with TRBD1. From germline, CDR1 is SGHRS and CDR2 YFSETQ. The V and J ends lost 2 bases and 4 bases, in that order; junction bases with no gene match: 4. The CDR3 covers 14 residues. CDR3 in DNA: TGCGCCAGCAGCTTTGACAGGGGGAGTTACGAGCAGTACTTC. It is translated as CASSFDRGSYEQYF.

V gene TRBV7-2 combines with J gene TRBJ2-5; 9 positions agree with TRBD1. This CDR3 has 15 amino acids. J lost 2 bases, V lost 2 bases, and 3 bases had no gene match. Germline V gives CDR1 SGHTA, CDR2 FQGNSA. CDR3 nucleotides: TGTGCCAGCAGCTTACATGGGACAGGGCAAGAGACCCAGTACTTC. Encoded protein: CASSLHGTGQETQYF. The whole variable domain, filled in from reference TRBV7-2 and TRBJ2-5, reads GAGVSQSPSNKVTEKGKDVELRCDPISGHTALYWYRQSLGQGLEFLIYFQGNSAPDKSGLPSDRFSAERTGGSVSTLTIQRTQQEDSAVYLCASSLHGTGQETQYFGPGTRLLVL.

The chain uses TRBV15 and TRBJ2-7; tentative D call: TRBD2 (5 bases). With 5 bases removed from V and 3 bases from J, the gap between germline ends came to 17 bases. Germline V gene sequence: CDR1 LNHNV, CDR2 YYDKDF (reference sequence). There are 15 residues in the CDR3. The CDR3 region has the DNA TGTGCCACCAGCCTTTGGACTGGACGATACTACGAGCAGTACTTC. Its protein is CATSLWTGRYYEQYF.

CDR3 protein: CASSPRQATTGGYTF. The CDR3 coding sequence is TGTGCCAGCAGCCCCCGACAGGCGACGACGGGGGGCTACACCTTC. J is TRBJ1-2 and V is TRBV2; a possible D gene is TRBD1 (6 bases). The CDR3 is made up of 15 amino acids. V lost 6 bases, J lost 8 bases, and 22 bases lay in between. Germline lookup yields CDR1 SNHLY and CDR2 FYNNEI.

V is TRBV5-4 and J is TRBJ1-4; D ambiguous. This CDR3 region has 14 residues. Looked up from germline, CDR1 is SGHNT and CDR2 is YYREEE (reference sequence). V lost 2 bases and J lost 4, with 9 bases in between. The CDR3 nucleotides read TGTGCCAGCAGCTTCAGCGGACTTAATGAAAAACTGTTTTTT. Residues: CASSFSGLNEKLFF.

The rearrangement joins TRBV5-6 to TRBJ2-1, with D unclear. CDR1 and CDR2 (germline): SGHDT, YYEEEE. The CDR3 contains 13 residues. The ends were cut back, 0 bases at V and 6 bases at J, with 7 bases in the middle. The CDR3 here is CASSLVGSNEQFF. The CDR3 nucleotides are TGTGCCAGCAGCTTGGTAGGTTCCAATGAGCAGTTCTTC.

The chain is built from TRBV9 and TRBJ2-5; D gene unclear. The CDR3 is made up of 15 amino acids. Germline V gene sequence: CDR1 SGDLS, CDR2 YYNGEE. Deletions cut 0 bases from V and 4 bases from J, with 13 bases between. Here the CDR3 reads CASSVGLGFRETQYF. The CDR3 region has the DNA TGTGCCAGCAGCGTAGGTCTGGGGTTCCGAGAGACCCAGTACTTC.

V and J are TRBV6-1 and TRBJ2-7; the match to TRBD1 covers 10 bases. The V and J ends lost 6 bases and 2 bases, in that order; junction bases with no gene match: 7. Germline V gene data show CDR1 as MNHNS and CDR2 as SASEGT. The CDR3 runs to 15 residues. For the CDR3, the DNA is TGTGCCAGCAGGGGGGACAGGGGAGGGACCTACGAGCAGTACTTC. This codes for CASRGDRGGTYEQYF.

The chain has TRBV7-2 and TRBJ2-4, with 11 nucleotides matching TRBD2. The germline gives CDR1 SGHTA, CDR2 FQGNSA. Losses at the gene ends were 4 bases for V and 0 bases for J; bases not matched to a gene: 5. The CDR3 is made up of 17 amino acids. The chain's CDR3 is CASSWGLAVVAKNIQYF. In DNA, the CDR3 is TGTGCCAGCAGCTGGGGACTAGCGGTTGTAGCCAAAAACATTCAGTACTTC.

This chain links TRBV5-6 with TRBJ2-7; TRBD1 aligns across 7 bases. This CDR3 is built from 15 residues. V lost 4 bases, J lost 0 bases, and 7 bases stayed unmatched. Germline V gene sequence: CDR1 SGHDT, CDR2 YYEEEE. In nucleotides, the CDR3 is TGTGCCAGCAGCCACAGGGGCCTAAGCTCCTACGAGCAGTACTTC. Translated, it gives CASSHRGLSSYEQYF.

The CDR3 coding sequence is TGTGCCAGCAGCCTGACTTCCAATCAGCCCCAGCATTTT. It specifies CASSLTSNQPQHF. The chain employs TRBV5-5 and TRBJ1-5; D remains unclear. The V end was cut by 4 bases, the J end by 3 bases, with 8 bases between. The CDR3 is 13 residues long. The V gene's germline CDR1 is SGHKS and CDR2 YYEKEE (reference sequence).

This chain connects TRBV5-1 to TRBJ2-1; 8 nucleotides line up with TRBD1. This CDR3 region has 15 residues. J was trimmed by 4 bases and V by 4 bases; bases with no gene match: 7. Germline V CDR1 and CDR2: SGHRS, YFSETQ. CDR3 sequence (DNA): TGCGCCAGCAGCCTCCGGGACAGGAGTTACAATGAGCAGTTCTTC. Protein sequence: CASSLRDRSYNEQFF.

Here the CDR3 reads CASSPNTEAFF. For the CDR3, the DNA is TGTGCCAGCTCACCAAACACTGAAGCTTTCTTT. The V gene is TRBV18, the J gene TRBJ1-1; D not resolved. Germline-derived CDR1 and CDR2 are KGHSH and LQKENI. V was clipped by 2 bases and J by 2 bases, with 0 bases between them. This CDR3 has 11 amino acids.